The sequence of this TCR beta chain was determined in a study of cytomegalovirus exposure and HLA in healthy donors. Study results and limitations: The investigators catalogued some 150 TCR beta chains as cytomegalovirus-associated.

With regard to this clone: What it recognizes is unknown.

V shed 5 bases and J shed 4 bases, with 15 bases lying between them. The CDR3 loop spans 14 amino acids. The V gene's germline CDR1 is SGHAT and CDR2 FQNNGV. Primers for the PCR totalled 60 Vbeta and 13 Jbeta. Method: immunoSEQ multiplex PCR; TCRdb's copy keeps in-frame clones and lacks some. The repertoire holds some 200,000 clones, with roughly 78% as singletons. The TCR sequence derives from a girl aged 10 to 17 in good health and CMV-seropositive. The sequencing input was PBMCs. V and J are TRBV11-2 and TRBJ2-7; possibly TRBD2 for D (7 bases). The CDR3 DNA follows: TGTGCCAGCAGCGAGGGGGGGCCCCAGTACGAGCAGTACTTC. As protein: CASSEGGPQYEQYF.